The source of this T cell receptor beta chain is a study of cytomegalovirus exposure and HLA in healthy donors. The overall study: Caucasian-associated ancestry cluster membership applied to approximately 80% of 398 genotyped donors.

Deletions cut 6 bases from V and 5 bases from J, with 14 bases between. The CDR3 has 14 residues. The germline gives CDR1 SGHTS, CDR2 YDEGEE. Broader study findings: Previous analysis showed most TCR beta V segments were productive about 90% or about 30% of the time.

This clone was detected only once. Its antigen is not identified. Primers: 60 Vbeta forward and 13 Jbeta reverse. Some clones are missing from TCRdb's copy, which holds only in-frame ones; the method was immunoSEQ multiplex PCR. The sample lists 130,000 or so clones, roughly 80% occurring once. The source is a woman in her 40s in good health and CMV-seropositive. The J gene is TRBJ1-4, the V gene TRBV5-8; perhaps TRBD1 as D (5 bases). Sequencing was carried out using PBMCs. In DNA form, the CDR3 reads TGTGCCAGCACCAAGGGGAGGGCGAATGAAAAACTGTTTTTT. Residues: CASTKGRANEKLFF.